These 24 T cell receptor beta chains were sequenced from one sample in a study of CD8 T cells in ankylosing spondylitis. TCRdb fed the 5' RACE reads into MiXCR, producing one record per CDR3 protein. The sample yields 300,000 to 350,000 distinct CDR3 sequences, around 21% seen once. The sequencing input was blood, either unsorted or a sorted T cell fraction (not recorded which). The receptors shown here come from a female donor with ankylosing spondylitis or in good health (not recorded which).

The CDR3, as DNA: TGTGCCAGCCGCCCGGGGGAGTGGCGGGACAATGAGCAGTTCTTC. Protein sequence: CASRPGEWRDNEQFF. The chain combines TRBV18 with TRBJ2-1; D is possibly TRBD2 (6 bases). Trimming took off 8 bases at V and 5 bases at J, with 19 bases between the two ends. Per germline, CDR1 KGHSH and CDR2 LQKENI. The CDR3 has 15 amino acids.

This clonotype was observed at least ten times. V and J are TRBV29-1 and TRBJ2-6; weak D call: TRBD1 (6 bases). The CDR3 loop spans 13 amino acids. Trimming left V 5 bases short and J 4 bases short, with 9 bases between. CDR1 SQVTM and CDR2 ANQGSEA come from the germline V gene. The CDR3 DNA is TGCAGCGTTACAGGGACGGGGGCCAACGTCCTGACTTTC. Translated, it gives CSVTGTGANVLTF.

This clonotype has just a few counts. The chain uses TRBV29-1 and TRBJ1-5, with a tentative D call TRBD1 (6 bases). V was clipped by 6 bases and J by 3 bases, with 12 bases between them. Germline CDR1 SQVTM, CDR2 ANQGSEA. The CDR3 totals 13 residues. The CDR3 region is CSVRTVSNQPQHF. CDR3 nucleotide sequence: TGCAGCGTGAGGACAGTTTCCAATCAGCCCCAGCATTTT.

Regarding this clonotype: This may be a read error, as it is one base from a much larger clone. This chain uses TRBV5-1 with TRBJ1-1, with TRBD1 matching over 7 bases. The germline gives CDR1 SGHRS, CDR2 YFSETQ. This CDR3 spans 13 amino acids. V shed 4 bases and J 13 bases; nucleotides not matched to a gene: 13. In DNA form, the CDR3 reads TGCGCCAGCAGCAGCCGACAGGGCGAGGGCGTTTTCTTT. It encodes CASSSRQGEGVFF.

This clonotype was picked up many times. The chain combines TRBV20-1 with TRBJ2-1; 7 bases fit TRBD2. This CDR3 comprises 15 residues. Germline assignment: CDR1 DFQATT and CDR2 SNEGSKA (reference sequence). V shed 0 bases and J 3 bases; nucleotides not matched to a gene: 5. In nucleotides, the CDR3 is TGCAGTGCTAGAGAAGGAGCGGGGCTCTACAATGAGCAGTTCTTC. Amino acids: CSAREGAGLYNEQFF.

This chain uses TRBV11-2 with TRBJ2-1; 7 bases agree with TRBD2. CDR1 and CDR2 (germline): SGHAT, FQNNGV. V lost 3 bases to trimming and J lost 4 bases; unmatched junction nucleotides: 18. There are 19 residues in the CDR3. CDR3 amino acids: CASSFPSGGRGGRYNEQFF. The CDR3 bases are TGTGCCAGCAGCTTCCCATCCGGCGGGAGAGGAGGAAGGTACAATGAGCAGTTCTTC.

This clonotype was seen ten or more times. The chain employs TRBV20-1 and TRBJ2-2, with D possibly called TRBD1 or TRBD2 (6 bases each). In germline, CDR1 is DFQATT, CDR2 SNEGSKA (reference sequence). The CDR3 spans 16 residues. The V end lost 0 bases, the J end lost 4 bases, and 15 bases lay between the germline ends. CDR3 sequence: CSARDPGGRGTGELFF. DNA for the CDR3: TGCAGTGCTAGAGATCCCGGGGGCCGGGGCACCGGGGAGCTGTTTTTT.

V gene TRBV29-1 combines with J gene TRBJ2-5; D unresolved. This CDR3 is 12 amino acids long. Germline CDR1 SQVTM, CDR2 ANQGSEA. Trimming left V 7 bases short and J 5 bases short, with 14 bases between. CDR3 protein: CSATLILETQYF. In nucleotides, the CDR3 is TGCAGCGCGACACTCATTCTGGAGACCCAGTACTTC.

This clonotype was recorded a few times. The V and J genes are TRBV29-1 and TRBJ2-3; 8 positions match TRBD2. CDR3 length: 12 amino acids. Germline V gene data show CDR1 as SQVTM and CDR2 as ANQGSEA. CDR3 sequence: CTTGGGTDTQYF. The CDR3 coding sequence is TGCACCACGGGGGGGGGCACAGATACGCAGTATTTT.

Many counts were recorded for this clonotype. This chain connects TRBV29-1 to TRBJ2-3; 10 bases line up with TRBD2. CDR3 size: 13 residues. Germline-derived CDR1 and CDR2 are SQVTM and ANQGSEA. Germline trimming cut 4 bases from V and 4 bases from J; bases unmatched to any gene: 2. CDR3 loop: CSVAGLAPDTQYF. The DNA of the CDR3 is TGCAGCGTTGCGGGACTAGCGCCAGATACGCAGTATTTT.

The chain combines TRBV12-3 or TRBV12-4 with TRBJ1-1; possible D gene TRBD1, 6 bases. The V and J ends lost 6 bases and 2 bases respectively, with 16 bases between them. CDR3 length equals 15 residues. CDR3 sequence: CASRHRVGVNTEAFF. Written as DNA, the CDR3 is TGTGCCAGCAGACACAGGGTAGGGGTTAACACTGAAGCTTTCTTT.

This clonotype was observed a few times. The chain recombines TRBV15 with TRBJ2-6; no definite D call. Trimming took 0 bases from V and 0 from J, leaving 3 bases between them. The CDR3 has 15 amino acids. CDR1 is LNHNV and CDR2 is YYDKDF in the germline V gene (reference sequence). The CDR3 DNA reads as TGTGCCACCAGCAGAGATTTCTCTGGGGCCAACGTCCTGACTTTC. Translating gives CATSRDFSGANVLTF.

This chain links TRBV27 with TRBJ2-1, with D uncertain. The germline V and J ends were trimmed by 7 bases and 9 bases, with 22 bases remaining between them. The V gene's germline CDR1 is MNHEY and CDR2 SMNVEV (reference sequence). This CDR3 is 15 amino acids long. This CDR3 reads CASKMGGLRVIEQFF. CDR3 nucleotide sequence: TGTGCCAGCAAGATGGGCGGCCTTAGGGTTATTGAGCAGTTCTTC.

Written as DNA, the CDR3 is TGTGCCAGCAGTGAAGCGAGAAGACGTCAAGAGACCCAGTACTTC. This sequence encodes CASSEARRRQETQYF. The rearrangement uses TRBV6-1 and TRBJ2-5; D remains ambiguous. Germline V gives CDR1 MNHNS, CDR2 SASEGT. V shed 0 bases and J shed 2 bases, with 10 bases lying between them. This CDR3 contains 15 residues.

A few counts support this clonotype. J is TRBJ1-2 and V is TRBV10-3; D gene uncertain. The CDR3 is 14 amino acids. Germline V CDR1 and CDR2: ENHRY, SYGVKD. V gave up 6 bases and J gave up 0 bases, with 11 bases separating them. DNA for the CDR3: TGTGCCATCAGAGCTGGCAGCACTAACTATGGCTACACCTTC. Protein: CAIRAGSTNYGYTF.

This clonotype appeared a few times. This chain's CDR3 is CASSLALREKLFF. CDR3 bases: TGTGCCAGCAGCTTAGCGCTAAGGGAAAAACTGTTTTTT. The V and J genes are TRBV7-9 and TRBJ1-4; unclear D gene. CDR3 length: 13 residues. Per germline, CDR1 SEHNR and CDR2 FQNEAQ (reference sequence). V lost 0 bases to trimming and J lost 8 bases, with 7 bases between them. Drawing the rest from reference TRBV7-9 and TRBJ1-4, the complete variable domain is DTGVSQNPRHKITKRGQNVTFRCDPISEHNRLYWYRQTLGQGPEFLTYFQNEAQLEKSRLLSDRFSAERPKGSFSTLEIQRTEQGDSAMYLCASSLALREKLFFGSGTQLSVL.

The CDR3 protein is CASSPGTMDGYTF. The CDR3 DNA reads as TGTGCCAGCAGTCCCGGGACAATGGATGGCTACACCTTC. The chain carries TRBV12-3 or TRBV12-4 and TRBJ1-2; D might be TRBD1 (6 bases). The CDR3 runs 13 residues. Trimming stripped 5 bases from V and 6 bases from J, with 13 bases between.

The V call is TRBV2, the J call TRBJ2-1; 9 nucleotides agree with TRBD2. Germline loops: CDR1 SNHLY, CDR2 FYNNEI. V lost 4 bases to trimming and J lost 0 bases; unmatched junction nucleotides: 4. This CDR3 comprises 16 residues. The DNA of the CDR3 is TGTGCCAGCAGTGCTAGCGGGGTCCGCTCCTACAATGAGCAGTTCTTC. The encoded protein is CASSASGVRSYNEQFF. Full variable domain (outside the CDR3, taken from reference TRBV2 and TRBJ2-1): EPEVTQTPSHQVTQMGQEVILRCVPISNHLYFYWYRQILGQKVEFLVSFYNNEISEKSEIFDDQFSVERPDGSNFTLKIRSTKLEDSAMYFCASSASGVRSYNEQFFGPGTRLTVL.

The chain uses TRBV6-5 and TRBJ2-7, with 9 bases lining up with TRBD1. V shed 4 bases and J 2 bases; nucleotides not matched to a gene: 3. Germline CDR1 is MNHEY and CDR2 is SVGAGI. The CDR3 extends over 14 amino acids. The CDR3 here is CASSWDRDTYEQYF. The CDR3 DNA reads TGTGCCAGCAGTTGGGACAGGGACACCTACGAGCAGTACTTC.

This clonotype was seen a handful of times. This chain joins TRBV11-2 and TRBJ2-1; D is perhaps TRBD2 (5 bases). The CDR3 runs to 18 residues. V lost 2 bases to trimming and J lost 0 bases, with 17 bases between them. Germline CDR1 SGHAT, CDR2 FQNNGV. CDR3: CASSLSGPHSASYNEQFF. CDR3 coding DNA: TGTGCCAGCAGCTTAAGTGGGCCGCATAGCGCCTCCTACAATGAGCAGTTCTTC.

V usage is TRBV11-2 and J usage is TRBJ2-1; possible D gene TRBD2, 5 bases. The CDR3 covers 14 residues. Germline V gene data show CDR1 as SGHAT and CDR2 as FQNNGV. Trimming cost V 7 bases and J 2 bases, with 12 bases left between them. CDR3 DNA sequence: TGTGCCAGCAAGGAGGCGATGCCCTACAATGAGCAGTTCTTC. Translation: CASKEAMPYNEQFF.

A few counts support this clonotype. The J gene is TRBJ2-3, the V gene TRBV20-1, with 11 nucleotides matching TRBD2. The J segment lost 0 bases and the V segment lost 3 bases, leaving 2 bases of the junction unmatched. Germline CDR1 DFQATT, CDR2 SNEGSKA (reference sequence). The CDR3 length is 15 residues. The CDR3 sequence is CSASSGRGSTDTQYF. The CDR3 nucleotides are TGCAGTGCTAGTAGCGGGAGGGGAAGCACAGATACGCAGTATTTT.

Only a few counts were recorded for this clonotype. The chain carries TRBV6-1 and TRBJ2-6, with D possibly matching TRBD2 (5 bases). This CDR3 spans 14 amino acids. The germline CDR1 and CDR2 sequences are MNHNS and SASEGT. With 7 bases removed from V and 1 base from J, the gap between germline ends came to 8 bases. The CDR3 DNA reads as TGTGCCAGCAAATCGGGGTCTGGGGCCAACGTCCTGACTTTC. Protein sequence: CASKSGSGANVLTF.

This clonotype was seen more than once but under ten times. The chain couples TRBV20-1 to TRBJ2-7; no reliable D call. The germline gives CDR1 DFQATT, CDR2 SNEGSKA (reference sequence). The V end lost 1 base, the J end lost 4 bases, and 5 bases lay between the germline ends. The CDR3 contains 11 residues. As DNA, the CDR3 is TGCAGTGCTAGAGTTCAGTACGAGCAGTACTTC. It yields the protein CSARVQYEQYF.